The 18 T cell receptor beta chains below were found in one sample sequenced in a study of shared clonotypes between healthy human individuals. This table comes from immunoSEQ multiplex PCR, and its TCRdb copy is limited to in-frame clones, with some not included. The top ten clones hold 1.8% of a sample with around 700,000 clones, 72% of them seen once. Specimen: memory CD4+ T cells sorted from blood. Subset meaning: CD45RA-negative fraction. The receptors shown here come from a woman in her 30s in good health.

In this sample, this clone turned up many times. In DNA form, the CDR3 reads TGTGCCAGCAGCCCGGAAGGGGTCCCGAACACTGAAGCTTTCTTT. Protein product: CASSPEGVPNTEAFF. The chain couples TRBV7-8 to TRBJ1-1; tentative D call: TRBD1 (5 bases). From germline, CDR1 is SGHVS and CDR2 FQNEAQ. The CDR3 runs to 15 residues. V lost 5 bases and J lost 1, with 14 bases in between.

This clone was counted only a few times. The chain is built from TRBV19 and TRBJ2-5, with 15 nucleotides matching TRBD2. The CDR3 contains 17 residues. The germline V gene has CDR1 LNHDA and CDR2 SQIVND (reference sequence). With 5 bases clipped from V and 5 bases from J, the junction kept 9 bases outside the gene matches. Here the CDR3 reads CASSAGLAGGPRETQYF. The CDR3 coding sequence is TGTGCCAGTAGTGCCGGACTAGCGGGAGGGCCTAGGGAGACCCAGTACTTC.

This clone was seen once. CDR3: CASSLVWEFLSYNEQFF. The CDR3 DNA reads as TGTGCCAGCAGCTTAGTTTGGGAGTTCCTCTCCTACAATGAGCAGTTCTTC. V gene TRBV7-9 combines with J gene TRBJ2-1, with D possibly TRBD2 on 5 matching bases. V gave up 1 base and J gave up 0 bases, with 13 bases separating them. CDR1 is SEHNR and CDR2 is FQNEAQ in the germline V gene (reference sequence). The CDR3 runs to 17 residues.

This clone was seen ten or more times. V and J are TRBV28 and TRBJ1-5; weak D call: TRBD1 (5 bases). The germline V gene has CDR1 MDHEN and CDR2 SYDVKM. The CDR3 extends over 14 amino acids. Trimming shortened V by 5 bases and J by 6 bases, and 14 bases separated the two germline ends. CDR3 bases: TGTGCCAGCAGTCGGCCCAGGGCCGGTCAGCCCCAGCATTTT. As protein: CASSRPRAGQPQHF.

This chain uses TRBV2 with TRBJ2-1; D is perhaps TRBD1 (6 bases). CDR1 SNHLY and CDR2 FYNNEI come from the germline V gene. The ends were cut back, 6 bases at V and 8 bases at J, with 20 bases in the middle. This CDR3 is built from 15 residues. CDR3 DNA sequence: TGTGCCAGCAGCCTACAGGGCCTAAGGGCTCATGAGCAGTTCTTC. This translates into CASSLQGLRAHEQFF.

The genes are TRBV21-1 and TRBJ1-5; no DNA check was done on the table's D call, TRBD1. TRBV21-1 corresponds to a pseudogene. This CDR3 is built from 16 residues. CDR3 bases: TGTGCCAGCAGCAAAGAGGACAGCAGTAGCAATCAGCCCCAGCATTTT. Translating gives CASSKEDSSSNQPQHF.

Only a few counts were recorded for this clone. This same CDR3 is encoded by further DNA sequences in the sample. CDR3 sequence reads: CASSLGQQETQYF. CDR3 sequence (DNA): TGTGCCAGCAGCCTGGGACAGCAAGAGACCCAGTACTTC. The chain combines TRBV7-6 with TRBJ2-5, with 7 bases identical to TRBD1. The CDR3 length is 13 residues. The V gene end was trimmed by 5 bases and the J gene end by 2 bases; junction bases not matched to a gene: 2. Germline-derived CDR1 and CDR2 are SGHVS and FNYEAQ.

The V and J genes are TRBV29-1 and TRBJ2-5, with 9 bases fitting TRBD2. From germline, CDR1 is SQVTM and CDR2 ANQGSEA. With V trimmed by 3 bases and J by 7 bases, 9 bases remained unmatched. This CDR3 spans 14 amino acids. The CDR3 sequence is CSVEGAGGPGTQYF. The CDR3 DNA sequence: TGCAGCGTTGAGGGCGCGGGAGGGCCCGGGACCCAGTACTTC.

This clone has a single count. This rearrangement joins TRBV5-5 to TRBJ2-7, with 8 positions matching TRBD2. This CDR3 is built from 14 residues. Unmatched junction bases numbered 9, after V lost 4 bases and J lost 6 bases. Germline CDR1 and CDR2: SGHKS and YYEKEE (reference sequence). The CDR3 spells CASSIPGGGFEQYF. The CDR3 region has the DNA TGTGCCAGCAGCATCCCTGGCGGGGGGTTCGAGCAGTACTTC.

DNA for the CDR3: TGTGCCACCAGCAGTCGGAGGGACGGGGAGGGTGGCTACACCTTC. Translation: CATSSRRDGEGGYTF. The V and J genes are TRBV15 and TRBJ1-2; tentatively, D is TRBD1 (5 bases). The ends were cut back, 3 bases at V and 7 bases at J, with 18 bases in the middle. CDR3 length equals 15 residues. CDR1 is LNHNV and CDR2 is YYDKDF in the germline V gene (reference sequence).

This chain connects TRBV11-1 to TRBJ1-1; 7 nucleotides line up with TRBD1. This CDR3 comprises 15 residues. The V gene's germline CDR1 is SGHAT and CDR2 FQDESV (reference sequence). V dropped 4 bases and J dropped 3; count of bases not matched to a gene: 8. The CDR3 protein is CASSSETGWDTEAFF. The DNA of the CDR3 is TGTGCCAGCAGCTCGGAGACAGGGTGGGACACTGAAGCTTTCTTT.

The chain is built from TRBV21-1 and TRBJ1-1. TRBV21-1 corresponds to a pseudogene. The length of the CDR3 is 16 residues. CDR3: CASSKTAYRGSSEAFF. The CDR3 nucleotides read TGTGCCAGCAGCAAAACCGCCTATAGAGGCTCTTCTGAAGCTTTCTTT.

This sequence joins TRBV7-9 and TRBJ2-5; 9 positions agree with TRBD1. The CDR3 runs 18 residues. V shed 2 bases and J 5 bases; nucleotides not matched to a gene: 15. CDR1 and CDR2 (germline): SEHNR, FQNEAQ (reference sequence). The CDR3 here is CASSLPSRDRVLMETQYF. CDR3 DNA: TGTGCCAGCAGCTTACCGTCCCGGGACAGGGTTCTGATGGAGACCCAGTACTTC.

This chain connects TRBV10-3 to TRBJ2-2; 9 positions agree with TRBD1. The trim removed 0 bases at V and 15 bases at J, leaving 5 bases unmatched. Germline lookup yields CDR1 ENHRY and CDR2 SYGVKD. This CDR3 is built from 13 residues. CDR3 coding DNA: TGTGCCATCAGTGAGTCGCCGGACAGGGGAGTGTTTTTT. As protein: CAISESPDRGVFF.

This clone was recorded only once. The chain uses TRBV5-1 and TRBJ2-3, with D possibly matching TRBD1 (6 bases). The CDR3 spans 15 residues. Germline V gene sequence: CDR1 SGHRS, CDR2 YFSETQ. The V end lost 0 bases, the J end lost 2 bases, and 10 bases lay between the germline ends. CDR3 nucleotide sequence: TGCGCCAGCAGCTTGGAGGCAGGGGACACAGATACGCAGTATTTT. Translating it yields CASSLEAGDTDTQYF.

This chain uses TRBV5-1 with TRBJ1-2, with no clear D. Germline V gives CDR1 SGHRS, CDR2 YFSETQ. The CDR3 is 14 amino acids. The V gene lost 0 bases and the J gene lost 2 bases, with 8 bases spanning the gap. CDR3 sequence (DNA): TGCGCCAGCAGCTTGGTCGGCAGCAACTATGGCTACACCTTC. Translation gives CASSLVGSNYGYTF.

About this clone: Different DNA sequences within this sample yield the same CDR3. Here the CDR3 reads CASSLGGGEKLFF. CDR3 in DNA: TGTGCCAGCAGCTTAGGCGGGGGGGAAAAACTGTTTTTT. The chain carries TRBV7-9 and TRBJ1-4, with a weak D call TRBD1 (5 bases). Between the trimmed V and J ends, which lost 1 base and 8 bases, there was a span of 8 bases. CDR1 is SEHNR and CDR2 is FQNEAQ in the germline V gene (reference sequence). The CDR3 consists of 13 residues.

The chain links TRBV30 to TRBJ2-5, with 8 bases aligning to TRBD1. The tail of the sequence fits TRBJ2-7 better, so the J call may be wrong. The CDR3 consists of 12 residues. Germline V gene lookup returns CDR1 GTSNPN and CDR2 SVGIG (reference sequence). In DNA form, the CDR3 reads TGTGCCTGGAGCACAGGGGGATACGAGCAGTACTTC. Its translation: CAWSTGGYEQYF.